The clone carrying this T cell receptor (beta chain) was observed a handful of times. This CDR3 region has 16 residues. The V end was cut by 5 bases, the J end by 0 bases, with 15 bases between. CDR1 SNHLY and CDR2 FYNNEI come from the germline V gene. This sample was taken from a study of identical twins. Using its own MiXCR run on the 5' RACE reads, TCRdb lists one record per CDR3 protein. The sample has about 530,000 distinct CDR3 sequences, around 20% seen once. These data also formed part of another study, on yellow fever vaccine responses in identical twins.

The sequenced sample consisted of CD4+ T cells sorted from blood. The chain recombines TRBV2 with TRBJ2-3; tentatively, D is TRBD2 (5 bases). This TCR was sampled from a young woman in good health. The CDR3 sequence is CASSRADGSSTDTQYF. As DNA, the CDR3 is TGTGCCAGCAGTCGAGCGGACGGATCGAGCACAGATACGCAGTATTTT.